The sequence of this T cell receptor beta chain was determined in a study of blood T cell repertoires in COVID-19. About the study: The United States, Italy and Spain were the sources of the acute and convalescent COVID-19 samples. T cells, B-cell-depleted T cells, or PBMCs supplied cDNA or gDNA.

This clone was picked up a small number of times. Authors' data handling: Using reference gene primer amplification, nucleated cell counts were estimated. TCRdb's table, derived via immunoSEQ multiplex PCR, lists solely in-frame clones and lacks some. V and J calls and clone size are copied from that table; D and trimming were computed from the DNA. The sample has a few hundred thousand clones, 88% seen once. The CDR3 length is 14 residues. Germline-derived CDR1 and CDR2 are ENHRY and SYGVKD. The V gene lost 0 bases and the J gene lost 12 bases, with 17 bases spanning the gap. Seattle participants joined during active infection and were tracked over time.

The chain uses TRBV10-3 and TRBJ1-2; D gene unclear. Material: peripheral blood. The origin of this receptor is a woman in her 30s with COVID-19, enrolled during active disease. CDR3 sequence: CAISESGPTKRNTF. CDR3 sequence (DNA): TGTGCCATCAGTGAGTCGGGCCCGACAAAACGAAACACCTTC.